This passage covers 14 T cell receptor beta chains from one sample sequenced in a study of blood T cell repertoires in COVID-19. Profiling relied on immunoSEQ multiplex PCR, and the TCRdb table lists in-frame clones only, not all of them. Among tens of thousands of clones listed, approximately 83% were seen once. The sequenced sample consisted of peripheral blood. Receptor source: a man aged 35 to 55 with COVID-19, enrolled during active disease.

The DNA for the CDR3 is TGCGCCAGCAGCTGGGGGGGTGAAGCTTTCTTT. Translated, it gives CASSWGGEAFF. The J gene is TRBJ1-1, the V gene TRBV5-1; possibly TRBD1 for D (5 bases). V was clipped by 3 bases and J by 7 bases, with 7 bases between them. Germline V CDR1 and CDR2: SGHRS, YFSETQ. The CDR3 length is 11 residues.

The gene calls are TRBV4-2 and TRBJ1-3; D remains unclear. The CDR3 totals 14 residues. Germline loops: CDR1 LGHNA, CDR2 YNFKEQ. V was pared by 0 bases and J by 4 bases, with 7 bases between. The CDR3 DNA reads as TGTGCCAGCAGCCAAGATAGTCTGGGAAACACCATATATTTT. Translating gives CASSQDSLGNTIYF.

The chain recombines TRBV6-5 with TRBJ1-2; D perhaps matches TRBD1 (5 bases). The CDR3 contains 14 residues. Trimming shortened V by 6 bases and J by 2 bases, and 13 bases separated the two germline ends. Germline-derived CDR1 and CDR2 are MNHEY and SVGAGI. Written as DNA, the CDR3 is TGTGCCAGCAGGCCCGGGTGGGGCAACTATGGCTACACCTTC. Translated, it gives CASRPGWGNYGYTF.

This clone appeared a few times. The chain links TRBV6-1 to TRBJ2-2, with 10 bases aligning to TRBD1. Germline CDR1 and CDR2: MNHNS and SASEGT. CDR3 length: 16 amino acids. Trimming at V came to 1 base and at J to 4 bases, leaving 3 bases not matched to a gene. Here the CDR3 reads CASSEGQGAFTGELFF. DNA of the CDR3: TGTGCCAGCAGTGAAGGACAGGGGGCCTTCACCGGGGAGCTGTTTTTT.

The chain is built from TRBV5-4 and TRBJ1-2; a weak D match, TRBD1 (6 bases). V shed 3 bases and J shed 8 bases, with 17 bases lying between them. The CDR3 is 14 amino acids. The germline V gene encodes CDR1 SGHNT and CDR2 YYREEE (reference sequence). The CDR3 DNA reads TGTGCCAGCAGCTCGCCCTACAGGGATGGCGGCTACACCTTC. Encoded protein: CASSSPYRDGGYTF.

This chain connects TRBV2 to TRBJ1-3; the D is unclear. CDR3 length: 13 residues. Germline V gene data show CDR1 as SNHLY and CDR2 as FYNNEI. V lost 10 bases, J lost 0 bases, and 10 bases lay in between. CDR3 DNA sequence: TGTGCCACTGGACTCCACTCTGGAAACACCATATATTTT. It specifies CATGLHSGNTIYF.

CDR3 amino acids: CASNWAEGNNEQFF. The DNA of the CDR3 is TGTGCCAGCAACTGGGCCGAAGGCAACAATGAGCAGTTCTTC. The chain recombines TRBV2 with TRBJ2-1, with D uncertain. Germline assignment: CDR1 SNHLY and CDR2 FYNNEI. The V gene lost 7 bases and the J gene lost 5 bases, with 15 bases spanning the gap. CDR3 size: 14 residues.

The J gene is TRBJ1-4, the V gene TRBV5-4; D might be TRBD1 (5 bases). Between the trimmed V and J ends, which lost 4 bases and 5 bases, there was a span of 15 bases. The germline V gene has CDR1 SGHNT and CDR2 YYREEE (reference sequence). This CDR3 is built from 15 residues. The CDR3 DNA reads TGTGCCAGCAGCCCCGGGGGGGGATTGAATGAAAAACTGTTTTTT. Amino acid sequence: CASSPGGGLNEKLFF.

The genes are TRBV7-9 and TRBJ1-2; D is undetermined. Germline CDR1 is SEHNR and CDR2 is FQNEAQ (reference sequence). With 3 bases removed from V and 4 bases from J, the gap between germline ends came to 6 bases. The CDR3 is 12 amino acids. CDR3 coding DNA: TGTGCCAGCAGCTTCCCGGGCTATGGCTACACCTTC. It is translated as CASSFPGYGYTF.

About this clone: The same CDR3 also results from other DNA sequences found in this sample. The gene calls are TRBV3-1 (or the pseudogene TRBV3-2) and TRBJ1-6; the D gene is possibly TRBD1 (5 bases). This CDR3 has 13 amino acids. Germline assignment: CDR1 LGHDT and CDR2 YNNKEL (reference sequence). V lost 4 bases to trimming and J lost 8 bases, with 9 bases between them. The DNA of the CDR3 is TGTGCCAGCAGCCGACAGACAGATTCACCCCTCCACTTT. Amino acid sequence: CASSRQTDSPLHF.

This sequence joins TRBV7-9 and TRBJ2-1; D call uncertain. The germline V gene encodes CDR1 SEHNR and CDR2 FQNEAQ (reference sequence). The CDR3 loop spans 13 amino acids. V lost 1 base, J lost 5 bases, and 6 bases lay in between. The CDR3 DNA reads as TGTGCCAGCAGCTTAGGGGCGAACAATGAGCAGTTCTTC. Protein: CASSLGANNEQFF.

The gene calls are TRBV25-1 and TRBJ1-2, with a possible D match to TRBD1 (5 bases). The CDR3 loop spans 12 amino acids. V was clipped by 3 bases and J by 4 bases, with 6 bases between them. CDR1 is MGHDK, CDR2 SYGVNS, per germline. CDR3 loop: CASSDGGYGYTF. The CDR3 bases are TGTGCCAGCAGTGACGGGGGCTATGGCTACACCTTC.

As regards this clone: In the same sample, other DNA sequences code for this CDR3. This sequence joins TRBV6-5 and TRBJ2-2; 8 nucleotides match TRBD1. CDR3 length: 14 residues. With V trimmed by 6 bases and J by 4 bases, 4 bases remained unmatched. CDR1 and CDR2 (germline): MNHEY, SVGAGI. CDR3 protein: CASRPGTGTGELFF. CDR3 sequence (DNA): TGTGCCAGCAGGCCCGGGACAGGCACCGGGGAGCTGTTTTTT.

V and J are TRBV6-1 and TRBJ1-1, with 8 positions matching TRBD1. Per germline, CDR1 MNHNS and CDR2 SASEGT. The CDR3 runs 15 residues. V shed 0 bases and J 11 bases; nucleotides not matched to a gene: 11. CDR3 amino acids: CASSEAVQGQGSAFF. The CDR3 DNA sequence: TGTGCCAGCAGTGAAGCGGTACAAGGACAGGGTTCGGCTTTCTTT.